This T cell receptor beta chain was retrieved from a study of T cells in localized non-small cell lung cancer. Study-wide points: Adjacent lung exhibited a median of about 50 among the 100 most abundant tumor clones.

Here immunoSEQ multiplex PCR was the method, and the copy in TCRdb shows in-frame clones only, minus some. The data show about 11,000 clones, 90% seen once. V lost 4 bases to trimming and J lost 5 bases; unmatched junction nucleotides: 9. Germline CDR1 reads SGHTA; CDR2 reads FQGNSA. The CDR3 sequence is 17 residues long. With respect to this clone: Its antigen is unknown.

The chain couples TRBV7-2 to TRBJ2-5, with 14 bases that match TRBD2. The source material was peripheral blood, sampled before any cancer treatment. The clonotype was recovered from a male donor older than 55 with stage III lung adenocarcinoma. The CDR3 loop is CASSSLGLAGAGETQYF. As DNA, the CDR3 is TGTGCCAGCAGCTCACTGGGACTAGCGGGAGCGGGGGAGACCCAGTACTTC.